This T cell receptor beta chain was observed in a study of vaccination and CD4 T cells after COVID-19. This clonotype was detected a few times. Its target is unknown. From germline, CDR1 is MNHEY and CDR2 SVGAGI. This CDR3 spans 15 amino acids. Trimming left V 0 bases short and J 7 bases short, with 10 bases between. Cultured CD4+ T-cell DNA underwent Oncomine TCR Beta short-read sequencing. TCRdb used MiXCR to reprocess the PCR reads, holding one entry per CDR3 protein. The table lists 20,000 to 30,000 distinct CDR3 sequences, 40% to 50% of them singletons. Time point reported: late sampling 161 to 241 days after vaccination in a few convalescent patients. Sample treatment: roughly ten-day PBMC culture with coronavirus spike peptide pools or control peptides (ViraFEST assay).

This TCR came from a human donor who had recovered from COVID-19. The rearrangement joins TRBV6-5 to TRBJ1-6; D is perhaps TRBD1 (5 bases). Sequencing was performed on CD4+ T cells from blood, cultured in vitro, taken about 7 months after SARS-CoV-2 vaccination. As DNA, the CDR3 is TGTGCCAGCAGTTACTCGCCCAGACAGAATTCACCCCTCCACTTT. It yields the protein CASSYSPRQNSPLHF.